Reported below is one TCR beta chain. As yet, its antigen is unknown. PCR was performed a second time for about 6 to 11 cycles using a sample-barcoded 5' primer and a J-beta primer mix. TCRdb re-called the 5' RACE reads through MiXCR, storing one row per CDR3 protein. The repertoire holds 1.5 million to 2 million distinct CDR3 sequences, 49% seen once, with over 2% in the top ten. The data were obtained in a study of blood T cells in healthy people across ages. Regarding the study as a whole: Measured against age, TCR beta diversity per million T cells decreased in a roughly linear manner.

The sequence came from a woman between 40 and 50 years old in good health. Sequencing was carried out using blood.

Here the CDR3 reads CASSLERGPDTQYF. For the CDR3, the DNA is TGTGCCAGCAGCTTAGAAAGGGGTCCAGATACGCAGTATTTT. This rearrangement joins TRBV7-2 to TRBJ2-3, with D perhaps matching TRBD1 (5 bases). The V and J ends lost 1 base and 4 bases respectively, with 9 bases between them. The CDR3 is made up of 14 amino acids. The germline gives CDR1 SGHTA, CDR2 FQGNSA.